A selection of T cell receptor beta chains follows, all from one sample in a study of cytomegalovirus exposure and HLA in healthy donors. Clones were read by immunoSEQ multiplex PCR, and TCRdb kept only the in-frame ones, dropping some. The data contain approximately 110,000 clones, 77% of them singletons. Sequencing was carried out using PBMCs. These receptors originate from a woman aged 40 to 50 in good health and CMV-seropositive. The CDR3 runs from the conserved cysteine through the conserved F or W. A D gene is named only where the DNA matches it firmly. Size is omitted from some rows. Given values are once, few, many or a class for expanded clones.

>TRBV5-4|-|-|TRBJ2-2
TGTGCCAGCAGCTTGGCCGGGGTTGCCGGGGAGCTGTTTTTT
CASSLAGVAGELFF
>TRBV6-1|-|-|TRBJ2-5
TGTGCCAGCAGGGGACATCTCTTGGAGACCCAGTACTTC
CASRGHLLETQYF
>TRBV2|-|-|TRBJ2-5
TGTGCCAGCGGGAGACTGGAGGGACCGCAAGAGACCCAGTACTTC
CASGRLEGPQETQYF
>TRBV9|-|-|TRBJ2-3
TGTGCCAGCACCCGACTCGTAGGCGGCACAGATACGCAGTATTTT
CASTRLVGGTDTQYF
>TRBV7-2|-|few|TRBJ1-4
TGTGCCAGCAGCTACAAGACAGGCCGTAATGAAAAACTGTTTTTT
CASSYKTGRNEKLFF
>TRBV5-1|TRBD1|-|TRBJ1-4
TGCGCCAGCAGCCTCCCCCAGACAGGGGATGAAAAACTGTTTTTT
CASSLPQTGDEKLFF
>TRBV19|-|few|TRBJ2-7
TGTGCCAGTTCATTCGAGCGGTCCTCCTACGAGCAGTACTTC
CASSFERSSYEQYF
>TRBV4-1|TRBD1|once|TRBJ2-7
TGCGCCAGCAGCCCCGGGACAGGGTCAGGCGAGCAGTACTTC
CASSPGTGSGEQYF
>TRBV7-9|-|-|TRBJ2-1
TGTGCCAGCAGCGTGTCCTCGGGGGAGCAGTTCTTC
CASSVSSGEQFF
>TRBV28|TRBD1|-|TRBJ1-2
TGTGCCAGCATCTCTCCGGGACAGGGGTACTACACCTTC
CASISPGQGYYTF
>TRBV7-9|TRBD1|-|TRBJ2-1
TGTGCCAGCAGCTTAGAAGGACAGGACTACAATGAGCAGTTCTTC
CASSLEGQDYNEQFF
>TRBV28|TRBD2|-|TRBJ2-2
TGTGCCAGCAGTGGCCCTAGCGGGAGGAACACCGGGGAGCTGTTTTTT
CASSGPSGRNTGELFF
>TRBV5-1|-|-|TRBJ1-1
TGCGCCAGCAGCTCTGACAGTAACACTGAAGCTTTCTTT
CASSSDSNTEAFF
>TRBV19|-|once|TRBJ2-3
TGTGCCAGTAGTATAGAAAGCGGAACTAGCACAGATACGCAGTATTTT
CASSIESGTSTDTQYF
>TRBV18|TRBD2|-|TRBJ2-6
TGTGCCAGCTCACCACTAGCGGGAGGGGCTGGGGCCAACGTCCTGACTTTC
CASSPLAGGAGANVLTF
>TRBV9|-|-|TRBJ1-1
TGTGCCAGCAGCGTAGACCAGGGGAAGAACACTGAAGCTTTCTTT
CASSVDQGKNTEAFF
>TRBV6-4|TRBD2|-|TRBJ2-1
TGTGCCAGCAGTCCGCTAGCGGGGAGCTACAATGAGCAGTTCTTC
CASSPLAGSYNEQFF
>TRBV7-9|-|-|TRBJ1-1
TGTGCCAGCAGCTTTTGGGGGCAGACTGAAGCTTTCTTT
CASSFWGQTEAFF
>TRBV18|TRBD1|few|TRBJ2-7
TGTGCCAGCTCACTAATCCGGGACAGGGGTACCTACGAGCAGTACTTC
CASSLIRDRGTYEQYF
>TRBV19|TRBD1|-|TRBJ1-1
TGTGCCAGTAGTCCTGGGGACAGAGGTGCCGCTTTCTTT
CASSPGDRGAAFF
>TRBV13|TRBD2|-|TRBJ2-3
TGTGCCAGCAGTCAATCAGCGGGAGGACCAGATACGCAGTATTTT
CASSQSAGGPDTQYF
>TRBV6-4|TRBD2|once|TRBJ2-3
TGTGCCAGCAGTCTCGGGACTAGCAGAGATACGCAGTATTTT
CASSLGTSRDTQYF
>TRBV2|-|-|TRBJ1-1
TGTGCCAGCCTGGGAGAATCTGAAGCTTTCTTT
CASLGESEAFF
>TRBV6-1|-|few|TRBJ2-1
TGTGCCAGCAGTGACTGGGTATCGAGGGATGAGCAGTTCTTC
CASSDWVSRDEQFF
>TRBV7-8|TRBD2|few|TRBJ2-7
TGTGCCAGCAGCGGTAGCGGGAGGGCCTACGAGCAGTACTTC
CASSGSGRAYEQYF
>TRBV10-2|-|-|TRBJ2-1
TGCGCCAGCACCTCCGGGACACCCTACAATGAGCAGTTCTTC
CASTSGTPYNEQFF
>TRBV27|TRBD1|-|TRBJ1-2
TGTGCCAGCAGTCCCGCAAGAACACAGGGGGAGGGTGGCTACACCTTC
CASSPARTQGEGGYTF
>TRBV5-4|-|once|TRBJ2-5
TGTGCCAGCAGCTTGTATGACAGACAAGAGACCCAGTACTTC
CASSLYDRQETQYF
>TRBV7-2|-|-|TRBJ2-2
TGTGCCAGCAGCTACAATGCCGGGGAGCTGTTTTTT
CASSYNAGELFF
>TRBV19|TRBD1|-|TRBJ2-7
TGTGCCAGTAGTATTTCAGGGACAGGACCCTACGAGCAGTACTTC
CASSISGTGPYEQYF
>TRBV19|-|-|TRBJ1-2
TGTGCCAGTAGTATATCCAGGGGCCCTATTGAGGACTATGGCTACACCTTC
CASSISRGPIEDYGYTF
>TRBV4-1|TRBD1|-|TRBJ2-2
TGCGCCAGCAGCCAAGATAGCGTAGGGACAGTTATAACCGGGGAGCTGTTTTTT
CASSQDSVGTVITGELFF
>TRBV7-2|TRBD2|-|TRBJ2-7
TGTGCCAGCAGCTTGCGAAGCGGGAGGGTCCCCCTTGGAGAGCAGTACTTC
CASSLRSGRVPLGEQYF
>TRBV2|TRBD2|-|TRBJ2-7
TGTGCCAGCAGGGGAGGGACTAGCTCCTACGAGCAGTACTTC
CASRGGTSSYEQYF
>TRBV4-1|-|-|TRBJ2-1
TGCGCCAGCAGCCAAGTTGGGGCCCCTGAAGGTGAGCAGTTCTTC
CASSQVGAPEGEQFF
>TRBV25-1|-|-|TRBJ2-7
TGTGCCAGCAGTGCCTCGGGTCTCCTCCACGAGCAGTACTTC
CASSASGLLHEQYF
>TRBV29-1|TRBD2|-|TRBJ2-5
TGCAGCGTTGAAGCGGGAGGAGAGACCCAGTACTTC
CSVEAGGETQYF
>TRBV5-1|TRBD1|-|TRBJ2-7
TGCGCCAGCAGCTTGTGGAGACAGGGTCACGAGCAGTACTTC
CASSLWRQGHEQYF
>TRBV7-7|TRBD2|-|TRBJ2-7
TGTGCTAGCAGCTCGGGACTAGCGGGAGGTGAGGACGAGCAGTACTTC
CASSSGLAGGEDEQYF
>TRBV6-5|-|-|TRBJ2-7
TGTGCCAGCAGCCTGGGACACCTGAGCTCCTACGAGCAGTACTTC
CASSLGHLSSYEQYF
>TRBV6-1|-|-|TRBJ1-4
TGTGCCAGCAGGAGGATAAGTAATGAAAAACTGTTTTTT
CASRRISNEKLFF
>TRBV11-2|TRBD1|few|TRBJ2-3
TGTGCCAGCAGCTTATCAGGGACAGGAGACACAGATACGCAGTATTTT
CASSLSGTGDTDTQYF
>TRBV28|-|-|TRBJ2-2
TGTGCCAGCAGTTTATTCGGCAGGGGAAAAACCGGGGAGCTGTTTTTT
CASSLFGRGKTGELFF
>TRBV27|TRBD1|-|TRBJ1-2
TGTGCCAGCAGGGGACAGCTTAACTATGGCTACACCTTC
CASRGQLNYGYTF
>TRBV30|TRBD1|-|TRBJ2-7
TGTGCCTGGAGTCATCCCGGGACAGCTTTTACCTACGAGCAGTACTTC
CAWSHPGTAFTYEQYF
>TRBV6-1|-|few|TRBJ1-2
TGTGCCAGCAGTGCAACACAGGGTTTGGGCTACACCTTC
CASSATQGLGYTF
>TRBV10-3|TRBD1|-|TRBJ2-7
TGTGCCATCAGTGATCGACAGGGAGTCTACGAGCAGTACTTC
CAISDRQGVYEQYF
>TRBV14|-|once|TRBJ1-2
TGTGCCAGCAGCCAACTTAAGTACATTTATTACTATGGCTACACCTTC
CASSQLKYIYYYGYTF
>TRBV5-4|-|-|TRBJ2-3
TGTGCCAGCAGCTTGCCAGGGTCCCCCACAGATACGCAGTATTTT
CASSLPGSPTDTQYF
>TRBV11-2|TRBD1|-|TRBJ2-7
TGTGCCAGCAGCCCGACAGGGATGTACGAGCAGTACTTC
CASSPTGMYEQYF
>TRBV30|-|-|TRBJ1-2
TGTGCCTGGAGTGCAGGGATTAACTATGGCTACACCTTC
CAWSAGINYGYTF